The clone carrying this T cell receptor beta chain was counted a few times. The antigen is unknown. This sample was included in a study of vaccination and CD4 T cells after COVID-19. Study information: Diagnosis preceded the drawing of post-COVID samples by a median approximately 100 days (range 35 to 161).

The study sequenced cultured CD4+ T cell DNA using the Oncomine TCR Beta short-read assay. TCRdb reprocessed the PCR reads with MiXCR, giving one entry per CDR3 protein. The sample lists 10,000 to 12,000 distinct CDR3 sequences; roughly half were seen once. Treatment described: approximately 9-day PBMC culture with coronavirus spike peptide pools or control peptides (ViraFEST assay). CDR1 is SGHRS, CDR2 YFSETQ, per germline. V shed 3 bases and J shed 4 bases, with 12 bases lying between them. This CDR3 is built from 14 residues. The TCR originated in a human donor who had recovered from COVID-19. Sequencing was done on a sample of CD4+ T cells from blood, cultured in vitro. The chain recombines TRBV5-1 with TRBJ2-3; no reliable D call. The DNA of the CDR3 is TGCGCCAGCAGCTCTCCGCCCGACTCAGATACGCAGTATTTT. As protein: CASSSPPDSDTQYF.